Sequencing of this T cell receptor beta chain was carried out in a study of metastatic and nonmetastatic thyroid tumors. The overall study: Repertoire comparison spanned blood and tumor or nodule tissue of malignant and benign thyroid patients.

Germline lookup yields CDR1 LNHNV and CDR2 YYDKDF (reference sequence). Deletions cut 3 bases from V and 0 bases from J, with 4 bases between. The CDR3 spans 13 residues. Source study methods: The study built a papillary thyroid cancer distant-metastasis classifier from CDR3 differences across clinicopathological groups. TCRdb ran MiXCR on the PCR reads. None of the V and J calls come from the authors' own analysis; TCRdb made them. The repertoire consists of about 10,000 clones, with 25% to 35% occurring once and the leading ten covering more than 4.5%. Broader study findings: Versus benign nodules, malignant thyroid tumors reportedly had significantly higher TCR beta diversity, in blood and tumor.

No treatment of any kind had been given to any patient before thyroid surgery. This clone counts as medium-sized. Its antigen is undetermined. The sample comprised tumor tissue. The chain joins TRBV15 to TRBJ2-3; D is uncertain. The TCR originated in a female donor with papillary thyroid cancer or a benign thyroid nodule (not recorded which). Some clones in this sample may be carry-over from other donors' samples. This chain's CDR3 is CATSRESTDTQYF. CDR3 sequence (DNA): TGTGCCACCAGCAGGGAAAGCACAGATACGCAGTATTTT.